Included here is one T cell receptor (beta chain) sequence, with context. The sample has other DNA sequences that encode this CDR3 too. Source study methods: Amplification of reference gene primers was used by the study to estimate nucleated cell counts. TCRdb keeps only in-frame clones here, not all; method: immunoSEQ multiplex PCR. The V and J calls and clone size were taken over from that table, and D and trimming were inferred from the DNA. This repertoire shows 150,000 to 200,000 clones, more than 65% found once; its top ten account for around 2.4%. The CDR3 length is 12 residues. V was clipped by 5 bases and J by 1 base; unmatched bases: 1. Germline-derived CDR1 and CDR2 are GTSNPN and SVGIG (reference sequence). The source of the sample is a study of blood T cell repertoires in COVID-19. As for the study in general: Samples of COVID-19 (acute and convalescent) were obtained from the United States, Italy and Spain. Sources were T cells, B-cell-depleted T cells, or PBMCs; the material itself was cDNA or gDNA.

V gene TRBV30 combines with J gene TRBJ1-1; TRBD1 matches 7 bases. The receptor was derived from a human donor with acute or convalescent COVID-19. The donor label of this sample is uncertain. Sequenced: peripheral blood. This CDR3 is CAWGDRNTEAFF. DNA for the CDR3: TGTGCCTGGGGGGACAGGAACACTGAAGCTTTCTTT.